Listed below are T cell receptor beta chains from one sample, sequenced in a study of beta chain features in type 1 diabetes. Produced via immunoSEQ multiplex PCR; TCRdb's table is partial and in-frame only. The data contain about 700,000 clones, 10% to 15% of them seen just once; the ten biggest clones take up about 0.02%. The source material was naive CD4+ T cells from blood. These receptors originate from a man in his late teens or twenties with type 1 diabetes. Each CDR3 is given with its conserved first and last residue. A D gene is named only where the DNA matches it firmly. Rows may omit the clone size; those that give it use once, few, many or a size class.

D: TRBD2
V: TRBV7-8
J: TRBJ2-5
size: .
CDR3: CASSLQAGGNQETQYF
DNA: TGTGCCAGCAGCTTGCAAGCGGGGGGGAACCAAGAGACCCAGTACTTC

D: TRBD1
V: TRBV7-2
J: TRBJ1-2
size: few
CDR3: CASSRGQGYYGYTF
DNA: TGTGCCAGCAGCCGAGGACAGGGATACTATGGCTACACCTTC

D: .
V: TRBV7-9
J: TRBJ2-1
size: .
CDR3: CASSPHAGNNEQFF
DNA: TGTGCCAGCAGCCCCCACGCCGGTAACAATGAGCAGTTCTTC

D: .
V: TRBV29-1
J: TRBJ2-5
size: .
CDR3: CSEWVQSVRTQYF
DNA: TGCAGCGAGTGGGTACAGTCTGTCCGGACCCAGTACTTC

D: TRBD1
V: TRBV4-1
J: TRBJ2-3
size: few
CDR3: CASSQATGSTDTQYF
DNA: TGCGCCAGCAGCCAGGCGACAGGGAGCACAGATACGCAGTATTTT

D: .
V: TRBV7-6
J: TRBJ2-7
size: .
CDR3: CASSPSPSYEQYF
DNA: TGTGCCAGCAGCCCGAGTCCCAGCTACGAGCAGTACTTC

D: TRBD1
V: TRBV5-1
J: TRBJ1-6
size: .
CDR3: CASSVQGARNSPLHF
DNA: TGCGCCAGCAGCGTACAGGGGGCGCGTAATTCACCCCTCCACTTT

D: .
V: TRBV6-5
J: TRBJ1-2
size: .
CDR3: CAISPQGWTYGYTF
DNA: TGTGCCATCAGCCCTCAAGGATGGACCTATGGCTACACCTTC

D: .
V: TRBV5-6
J: TRBJ2-2
size: .
CDR3: CASSSGTPKHGELFF
DNA: TGTGCCAGCAGCTCCGGGACACCAAAGCACGGGGAGCTGTTTTTT

D: .
V: TRBV7-9
J: TRBJ2-3
size: .
CDR3: CASSFRSSTDTQYF
DNA: TGTGCCAGCAGTTTTCGAAGTAGCACAGATACGCAGTATTTT

D: TRBD1
V: TRBV4-1
J: TRBJ1-5
size: .
CDR3: CASSQAQGGVQPQHF
DNA: TGCGCCAGCAGCCAAGCACAGGGGGGGGTTCAGCCCCAGCATTTT

D: .
V: TRBV7-9
J: TRBJ1-2
size: .
CDR3: CASSPGGVYGYTF
DNA: TGTGCCAGCAGCCCCGGAGGGGTATATGGCTACACCTTC

D: .
V: TRBV19
J: TRBJ2-7
size: .
CDR3: CASGPLSEDRHEQYF
DNA: TGTGCCAGTGGCCCCCTATCCGAGGACAGACACGAGCAGTACTTC

D: .
V: TRBV28
J: TRBJ2-2
size: few
CDR3: CASSPTGPNTGELFF
DNA: TGTGCCAGCAGCCCGACAGGTCCGAACACCGGGGAGCTGTTTTTT

D: TRBD1
V: TRBV10-3
J: TRBJ1-5
size: .
CDR3: CATGQGSNQPQHF
DNA: TGTGCCACCGGACAGGGAAGCAATCAGCCCCAGCATTTT

D: TRBD1
V: TRBV7-9
J: TRBJ1-4
size: few
CDR3: CASSPGGRTTNEKLFF
DNA: TGTGCCAGCAGCCCAGGGGGCAGAACAACTAATGAAAAACTGTTTTTT

D: TRBD1
V: TRBV5-4
J: TRBJ2-2
size: .
CDR3: CASTLIGRTGSAGELFF
DNA: TGTGCCAGCACCCTCATCGGCAGGACAGGGTCGGCCGGGGAGCTGTTTTTT

D: TRBD1
V: TRBV9
J: TRBJ1-2
size: .
CDR3: CASSAPGTGGSYGYTF
DNA: TGTGCCAGCAGCGCCCCTGGGACAGGGGGCTCCTATGGCTACACCTTC

D: .
V: TRBV29-1
J: TRBJ1-1
size: few
CDR3: CSVVGAVRTEAFF
DNA: TGCAGCGTTGTGGGGGCCGTTAGAACTGAAGCTTTCTTT

D: .
V: TRBV18
J: TRBJ2-7
size: once
CDR3: CASSPSQGYEQYF
DNA: TGTGCCAGCTCACCATCCCAGGGTTACGAGCAGTACTTC

D: .
V: TRBV7-9
J: TRBJ2-1
size: .
CDR3: CASSLGPQKNEQFF
DNA: TGTGCCAGCAGCTTGGGCCCTCAGAAAAATGAGCAGTTCTTC

D: TRBD1
V: TRBV2
J: TRBJ1-5
size: few
CDR3: CASTPGQGVGPQHF
DNA: TGTGCCAGCACCCCGGGACAGGGGGTAGGGCCCCAGCATTTT

D: .
V: TRBV19
J: TRBJ2-1
size: few
CDR3: CASSSSVYNEQFF
DNA: TGTGCCAGTAGTAGTTCAGTCTACAATGAGCAGTTCTTC

D: TRBD1
V: TRBV7-2
J: TRBJ1-5
size: .
CDR3: CASRQPGGPNQPQHF
DNA: TGTGCCAGCAGACAACCAGGGGGCCCCAATCAGCCCCAGCATTTT

D: .
V: TRBV30
J: TRBJ1-6
size: .
CDR3: CAWSGQDNSPLHF
DNA: TGTGCCTGGAGTGGACAGGATAATTCACCCCTCCACTTT

D: .
V: TRBV9
J: TRBJ2-7
size: .
CDR3: CASSHVLSARTADEQYF
DNA: TGTGCCAGCAGCCACGTTCTCTCGGCCCGTACTGCTGACGAGCAGTACTTC

D: .
V: TRBV19
J: TRBJ2-3
size: few
CDR3: CASSSPRSGGSTDTQYF
DNA: TGTGCCAGTAGTAGTCCCCGGTCAGGCGGGAGCACAGATACGCAGTATTTT

D: .
V: TRBV25-1
J: TRBJ2-5
size: few
CDR3: CASSALEYQETQYF
DNA: TGTGCCAGCAGTGCCTTAGAGTACCAAGAGACCCAGTACTTC

D: TRBD1
V: TRBV30
J: TRBJ1-4
size: .
CDR3: CAWIPPPGQGTEKLFF
DNA: TGTGCCTGGATCCCTCCCCCGGGACAGGGTACGGAAAAACTGTTTTTT

D: .
V: TRBV14
J: TRBJ2-7
size: .
CDR3: CASSQEFRTAEQYF
DNA: TGTGCCAGCAGCCAAGAATTCCGAACGGCGGAGCAGTACTTC

D: .
V: TRBV19
J: TRBJ2-5
size: .
CDR3: CASSIGQLPETQYF
DNA: TGTGCCAGTAGTATCGGACAGCTCCCGGAGACCCAGTACTTC

D: TRBD1
V: TRBV19
J: TRBJ1-5
size: few
CDR3: CASSTTGTGYQPQHF
DNA: TGTGCCAGTAGTACAACCGGGACAGGTTATCAGCCCCAGCATTTT

D: TRBD2
V: TRBV12-5
J: TRBJ2-3
size: few
CDR3: CASVGGTYTQYF
DNA: TGTGCTAGTGTCGGGGGGACCTATACGCAGTATTTT

D: TRBD1
V: TRBV30
J: TRBJ1-1
size: .
CDR3: CAWSPPGTVNTEAFF
DNA: TGTGCCTGGAGTCCTCCCGGGACAGTGAACACTGAAGCTTTCTTT

D: .
V: TRBV15
J: TRBJ1-6
size: .
CDR3: CATSPLIVANSPLHF
DNA: TGTGCCACCAGCCCCCTCATCGTTGCTAATTCACCCCTCCACTTT

D: .
V: TRBV20-1
J: TRBJ2-7
size: .
CDR3: CSAPDLGEQYF
DNA: TGCAGTGCTCCCGACTTGGGGGAGCAGTACTTC

D: .
V: TRBV5-6
J: TRBJ2-3
size: once
CDR3: CASSLALIADSTDTQYF
DNA: TGTGCCAGCAGCTTGGCCTTAATAGCGGATAGCACAGATACGCAGTATTTT

D: .
V: TRBV4-1
J: TRBJ1-5
size: few
CDR3: CASSPGGYQPQHF
DNA: TGCGCCAGCAGCCCTGGGGGTTATCAGCCCCAGCATTTT

D: TRBD1
V: TRBV11-2
J: TRBJ1-2
size: .
CDR3: CASSPGGRGEWNNYGYTF
DNA: TGTGCCAGCAGCCCAGGGGGGCGAGGGGAATGGAATAACTATGGCTACACCTTC

D: TRBD1
V: TRBV28
J: TRBJ1-1
size: .
CDR3: CASTPPDRDTEAFF
DNA: TGTGCCAGCACCCCTCCGGACAGGGACACTGAAGCTTTCTTT

D: .
V: TRBV7-9
J: TRBJ2-5
size: few
CDR3: CASSPAETQYF
DNA: TGTGCCAGCAGCCCTGCAGAGACCCAGTACTTC

D: .
V: TRBV13
J: TRBJ2-7
size: few
CDR3: CASSNSRVTYEQYF
DNA: TGTGCCAGCAGCAATTCCAGGGTAACCTACGAGCAGTACTTC

D: TRBD1
V: TRBV2
J: TRBJ1-5
size: few
CDR3: CASSEGTGGAYQPQHF
DNA: TGTGCCAGCAGTGAAGGGACAGGGGGCGCGTATCAGCCCCAGCATTTT

D: .
V: TRBV4-1
J: TRBJ2-1
size: few
CDR3: CASSRYDEVGTSYNEQFF
DNA: TGCGCCAGCAGCCGGTATGACGAGGTAGGAACTTCCTACAATGAGCAGTTCTTC

D: TRBD2
V: TRBV7-9
J: TRBJ2-7
size: .
CDR3: CASSMSGVPWYEQYF
DNA: TGTGCCAGCAGCATGAGCGGGGTCCCATGGTACGAGCAGTACTTC

D: TRBD1
V: TRBV27
J: TRBJ1-1
size: .
CDR3: CASRMHQGVPTEAFF
DNA: TGTGCCAGCAGGATGCATCAGGGGGTACCAACTGAAGCTTTCTTT

D: TRBD2
V: TRBV7-8
J: TRBJ2-5
size: few
CDR3: CASSGRGEQETQYF
DNA: TGTGCCAGCAGCGGGCGGGGGGAACAAGAGACCCAGTACTTC

D: TRBD1
V: TRBV19
J: TRBJ1-1
size: .
CDR3: CASQTGTAFNTEAFF
DNA: TGTGCCAGTCAGACCGGGACAGCTTTTAACACTGAAGCTTTCTTT

D: .
V: TRBV2
J: TRBJ2-3
size: .
CDR3: CASSSGASTDTQYF
DNA: TGTGCCAGCAGTTCAGGGGCCAGCACAGATACGCAGTATTTT